The clone carrying this TCR beta chain has just one count. The antigen is undetermined. This specimen belongs to a study of graft-versus-host responses after intestinal transplantation. In the study overall: After anti-thymocyte globulin induction, recipients took tacrolimus and steroids for 3 to 4 years. Study-level points and caveats: High graft-versus-host to host-versus-graft clonal ratios were seen in allografts of patients with graft-donor T cell macrochimerism. Maximum circulating GvH clone levels tracked with early post-transplant HvG decreases.

Sequenced by immunoSEQ multiplex PCR; TCRdb stores in-frame clones only, minus some. The table includes 130,000 or so clones, 80% to 95% detected once. This receptor was taken from a human donor who received an intestinal transplant. The sequencing here drew on unstimulated CD4+ T cells sorted from spleen or lymph node cells, taken before intestinal transplant.

CDR3: CASEHWASGRRNEQFF. The CDR3 nucleotides read TGTGCCAGCGAACACTGGGCTAGCGGGAGGAGGAATGAGCAGTTCTTC. This chain connects TRBV25-1 to TRBJ2-1, with TRBD2 matching over 11 bases. J lost 7 bases, V lost 8 bases, and 13 bases had no gene match. This CDR3 spans 16 amino acids. CDR1 and CDR2 from the germline V gene are MGHDK and SYGVNS.